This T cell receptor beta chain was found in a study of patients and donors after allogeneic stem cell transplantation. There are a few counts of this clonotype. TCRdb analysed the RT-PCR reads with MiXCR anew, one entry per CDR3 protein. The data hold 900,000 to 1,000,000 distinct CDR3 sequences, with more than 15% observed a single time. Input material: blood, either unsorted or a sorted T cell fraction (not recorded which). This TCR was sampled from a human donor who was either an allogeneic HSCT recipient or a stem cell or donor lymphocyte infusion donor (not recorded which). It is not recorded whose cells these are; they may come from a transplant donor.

CDR3 amino acids: CASSEITAYEQYF. The CDR3 nucleotides read TGTGCCAGCAGTGAAATCACAGCCTACGAGCAGTACTTC. The chain couples TRBV25-1 to TRBJ2-7, with unresolved D. Between the trimmed V and J ends, which lost 2 bases and 2 bases, there was a span of 7 bases. Germline V gene sequence: CDR1 MGHDK, CDR2 SYGVNS. The CDR3 spans 13 residues.